This passage covers 17 T cell receptor beta chains from one sample sequenced in a study of T cell responses to AZD1222 COVID-19 vaccine. Method: immunoSEQ multiplex PCR; TCRdb's copy keeps in-frame clones and lacks some. The sample lists around 110,000 clones, around 88% seen once, with around a tenth in the top ten. Sample: peripheral blood, taken on day 0 of AZD1222 vaccination. The receptor source for this set is an adult in good health.

The chain links TRBV2 to TRBJ1-2; 9 bases are a match to TRBD1. This CDR3 is built from 14 residues. The J segment lost 7 bases and the V segment lost 6 bases, leaving 9 bases of the junction unmatched. CDR1 is SNHLY, CDR2 FYNNEI, per germline. CDR3 protein: CASRRSQGASGYTF. The CDR3 DNA follows: TGTGCCAGCAGAAGGTCACAGGGGGCGAGTGGCTACACCTTC.

This clone appeared a single time. The gene calls are TRBV2 and TRBJ1-1, with no clear D. The CDR3 contains 11 residues. Trimming left V 9 bases short and J 3 bases short, with 8 bases between. CDR1 and CDR2 from the germline V gene are SNHLY and FYNNEI. CDR3: CARRVDTEAFF. For the CDR3, the DNA is TGTGCCAGACGGGTTGACACTGAAGCTTTCTTT.

V and J are TRBV7-9 and TRBJ1-1; 9 bases align to TRBD1. J lost 2 bases, V lost 1 base, and 2 bases had no gene match. The CDR3 extends over 15 amino acids. Germline V gives CDR1 SEHNR, CDR2 FQNEAQ (reference sequence). The CDR3 region is CASSLGQGGNTEAFF. As DNA, the CDR3 is TGTGCCAGCAGCTTAGGACAGGGGGGAAACACTGAAGCTTTCTTT.

The V gene is TRBV11-2, the J gene TRBJ1-2; TRBD1 matches at 9 bases. The CDR3 has 14 amino acids. Germline V gene sequence: CDR1 SGHAT, CDR2 FQNNGV. V gave up 5 bases and J gave up 6 bases; unmatched junction bases: 7. The CDR3 DNA reads as TGTGCCAGCAGCCCGAGACAGGGGGTCAATGGCTACACCTTC. This sequence encodes CASSPRQGVNGYTF.

The gene calls are TRBV6-2 or TRBV6-3 and TRBJ1-5, with 8 bases fitting TRBD1. CDR1 is MNHEY, CDR2 SVGEGT, per germline. With 6 bases clipped from V and 4 bases from J, the junction kept 8 bases outside the gene matches. This CDR3 is 15 amino acids long. CDR3 loop: CASSSQGVWNQPQHF. CDR3 sequence (DNA): TGTGCCAGCAGCTCACAGGGGGTGTGGAATCAGCCCCAGCATTTT.

This sequence joins TRBV6-6 and TRBJ1-5; D is unresolved. CDR1 and CDR2 (germline): MNHNY, SVGAGI (reference sequence). This CDR3 comprises 12 residues. V was cut by 7 bases and J by 4 bases, with 8 bases left in between. The CDR3 DNA reads TGTGCCAGCAATGAACCTAATCAGCCCCAGCATTTT. Its translation: CASNEPNQPQHF.

This chain joins TRBV5-4 and TRBJ2-2; D perhaps matches TRBD2 (7 bases). Trimming left V 4 bases short and J 0 bases short, with 19 bases between. The germline V gene encodes CDR1 SGHNT and CDR2 YYREEE (reference sequence). This CDR3 spans 18 amino acids. This CDR3 reads CASSPLGGAGTNTGELFF. Here the CDR3 DNA reads TGTGCCAGCAGCCCGTTAGGGGGAGCGGGGACGAACACCGGGGAGCTGTTTTTT.

The V gene is TRBV19, the J gene TRBJ2-7; D is unresolved. Germline lookup yields CDR1 LNHDA and CDR2 SQIVND (reference sequence). CDR3 length equals 13 residues. Trimming took off 3 bases at V and 2 bases at J, with 8 bases between the two ends. Here the CDR3 reads CASSIVHTYEQYF. In DNA, the CDR3 is TGTGCCAGTAGTATTGTACACACCTACGAGCAGTACTTC.

The V call is TRBV4-1, the J call TRBJ2-1; TRBD1 matches at 9 bases. V shed 2 bases, J shed 1 base, and the junction held 3 bases outside the gene matches. Per germline, CDR1 MGHRA and CDR2 YSYEKL. CDR3 size: 16 residues. CDR3 nucleotide sequence: TGCGCCAGCAGCCAATCACAGGGGGCTTCCTACAATGAGCAGTTCTTC. This sequence encodes CASSQSQGASYNEQFF.

This clone was seen a handful of times. The V and J genes are TRBV25-1 and TRBJ1-6, with D possibly matching TRBD1 (6 bases). This CDR3 has 15 residues. V gave up 6 bases and J gave up 2 bases, with 11 bases separating them. Germline lookup yields CDR1 MGHDK and CDR2 SYGVNS. This chain's CDR3 is CASRVRDTYNSPLHF. For the CDR3, the DNA is TGTGCCAGCAGAGTCCGGGACACCTATAATTCACCCCTCCACTTT.

The J gene is TRBJ1-1, the V gene TRBV6-5; 10 bases match TRBD1. The CDR3 is 14 amino acids. The J segment lost 6 bases and the V segment lost 7 bases, leaving 8 bases of the junction unmatched. The germline V gene encodes CDR1 MNHEY and CDR2 SVGAGI. The CDR3 protein is CASNLDRGIAEAFF. The CDR3 DNA sequence: TGTGCCAGCAACCTGGACAGGGGGATAGCTGAAGCTTTCTTT.

The chain employs TRBV6-2 or TRBV6-3 and TRBJ1-1; perhaps TRBD1 as D (6 bases). CDR3 length: 15 amino acids. Trimming took off 5 bases at V and 0 bases at J, with 13 bases between the two ends. The germline CDR1 and CDR2 sequences are MNHEY and SVGEGT. The CDR3 loop reads CASSRTDRLNTEAFF. DNA of the CDR3: TGTGCCAGCAGTCGAACCGACAGGTTGAACACTGAAGCTTTCTTT.

The chain carries TRBV7-7 and TRBJ2-5; the match to TRBD2 covers 8 bases. Trimming removed 4 bases from V and 9 bases from J; junction bases left unmatched: 13. Germline assignment: CDR1 SSHAT and CDR2 FNYEAQ (reference sequence). The CDR3 is made up of 15 amino acids. The chain's CDR3 is CASSSAHSGNGAQYF. CDR3 DNA: TGTGCCAGCAGCTCAGCCCATAGCGGGAACGGGGCCCAGTACTTC.

This clone has only a few counts. V and J are TRBV9 and TRBJ1-6; tentatively, D is TRBD1 (5 bases). The V end lost 4 bases, the J end lost 7 bases, and 15 bases lay between the germline ends. From germline, CDR1 is SGDLS and CDR2 YYNGEE. There are 15 residues in the CDR3. CDR3 DNA: TGTGCCAGCAGCCCCCGGGGGGGTGGCAATTCACCCCTCCACTTT. Its translation: CASSPRGGGNSPLHF.

The genes are TRBV3-1 (or the pseudogene TRBV3-2) and TRBJ2-1; D call uncertain. The CDR3 sequence is 14 residues long. The germline CDR1 and CDR2 sequences are LGHDT and YNNKEL (reference sequence). V gave up 1 base and J gave up 7 bases, with 11 bases separating them. The CDR3 here is CASSQGGLPNEQFF. Written as DNA, the CDR3 is TGTGCCAGCAGCCAAGGAGGCCTTCCTAATGAGCAGTTCTTC.

This chain joins TRBV6-1 and TRBJ1-6; a possible D gene is TRBD1 (5 bases). V lost 0 bases and J 9 bases, leaving 12 bases between the germline ends. The CDR3 contains 15 residues. Germline V gene data show CDR1 as MNHNS and CDR2 as SASEGT. The CDR3 DNA sequence: TGTGCCAGCAGTGAAGCGGGGGGGGTAGTTTCACCCCTCCACTTT. Protein sequence: CASSEAGGVVSPLHF.

The chain has TRBV30 and TRBJ1-5; 8 bases match TRBD1. This CDR3 region has 13 residues. Germline lookup yields CDR1 GTSNPN and CDR2 SVGIG (reference sequence). Trimming took 5 bases from V and 5 from J; bases not matched to a gene: 5. The CDR3 sequence is CAWDTGGYQPQHF. Here the CDR3 DNA reads TGTGCCTGGGATACAGGGGGATATCAGCCCCAGCATTTT.